This T cell receptor beta chain derives from a study of cytomegalovirus exposure and HLA in healthy donors. Study observations and caveats: Sequencing had likely introduced a cluster of highly shared sequence variants as an artifact. The study designated some 180 TCR beta chains cytomegalovirus-associated. A later analysis showed TCR association rates differing by HLA locus, peaking at DRB1 and lowest at HLA-C.

Per the germline V gene, CDR1 is MNHNY and CDR2 is SVGAGI (reference sequence). CDR3 length: 14 residues. Trimming at V came to 5 bases and at J to 4 bases, leaving 5 bases not matched to a gene. Comments on this clone: What it recognizes is unknown.

Amplification used 60 Vbeta primers and 13 Jbeta primers. Measured with immunoSEQ multiplex PCR; TCRdb has only the in-frame clones, and not every one. This table holds approximately 79,000 clones, over 70% found once. There were likely unrecorded immune exposures, though donors were nominally healthy when sampled. This receptor was obtained from a woman aged 40 to 55 in good health and CMV-seropositive. The material sequenced was PBMCs. The chain couples TRBV6-6 to TRBJ1-5; 7 bases match TRBD1. The CDR3 nucleotides read TGTGCCAGCAGTCCCCGACAGGGAAATCAGCCCCAGCATTTT. Its translation: CASSPRQGNQPQHF.